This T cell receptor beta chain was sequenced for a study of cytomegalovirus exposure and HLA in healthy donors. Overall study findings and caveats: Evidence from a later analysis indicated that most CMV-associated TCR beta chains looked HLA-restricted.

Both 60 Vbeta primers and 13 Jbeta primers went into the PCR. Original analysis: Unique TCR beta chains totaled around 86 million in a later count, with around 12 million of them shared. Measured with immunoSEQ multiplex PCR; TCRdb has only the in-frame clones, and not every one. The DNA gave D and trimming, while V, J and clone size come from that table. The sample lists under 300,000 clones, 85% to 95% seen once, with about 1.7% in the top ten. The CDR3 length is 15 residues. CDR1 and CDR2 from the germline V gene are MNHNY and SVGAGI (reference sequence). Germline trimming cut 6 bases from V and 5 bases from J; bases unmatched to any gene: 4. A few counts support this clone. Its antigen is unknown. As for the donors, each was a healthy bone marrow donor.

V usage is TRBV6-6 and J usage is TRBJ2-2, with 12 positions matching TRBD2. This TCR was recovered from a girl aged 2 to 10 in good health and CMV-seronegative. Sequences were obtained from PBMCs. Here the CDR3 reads CASRRLAGETGELFF. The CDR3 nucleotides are TGTGCCAGCAGGAGACTAGCGGGAGAAACCGGGGAGCTGTTTTTT.